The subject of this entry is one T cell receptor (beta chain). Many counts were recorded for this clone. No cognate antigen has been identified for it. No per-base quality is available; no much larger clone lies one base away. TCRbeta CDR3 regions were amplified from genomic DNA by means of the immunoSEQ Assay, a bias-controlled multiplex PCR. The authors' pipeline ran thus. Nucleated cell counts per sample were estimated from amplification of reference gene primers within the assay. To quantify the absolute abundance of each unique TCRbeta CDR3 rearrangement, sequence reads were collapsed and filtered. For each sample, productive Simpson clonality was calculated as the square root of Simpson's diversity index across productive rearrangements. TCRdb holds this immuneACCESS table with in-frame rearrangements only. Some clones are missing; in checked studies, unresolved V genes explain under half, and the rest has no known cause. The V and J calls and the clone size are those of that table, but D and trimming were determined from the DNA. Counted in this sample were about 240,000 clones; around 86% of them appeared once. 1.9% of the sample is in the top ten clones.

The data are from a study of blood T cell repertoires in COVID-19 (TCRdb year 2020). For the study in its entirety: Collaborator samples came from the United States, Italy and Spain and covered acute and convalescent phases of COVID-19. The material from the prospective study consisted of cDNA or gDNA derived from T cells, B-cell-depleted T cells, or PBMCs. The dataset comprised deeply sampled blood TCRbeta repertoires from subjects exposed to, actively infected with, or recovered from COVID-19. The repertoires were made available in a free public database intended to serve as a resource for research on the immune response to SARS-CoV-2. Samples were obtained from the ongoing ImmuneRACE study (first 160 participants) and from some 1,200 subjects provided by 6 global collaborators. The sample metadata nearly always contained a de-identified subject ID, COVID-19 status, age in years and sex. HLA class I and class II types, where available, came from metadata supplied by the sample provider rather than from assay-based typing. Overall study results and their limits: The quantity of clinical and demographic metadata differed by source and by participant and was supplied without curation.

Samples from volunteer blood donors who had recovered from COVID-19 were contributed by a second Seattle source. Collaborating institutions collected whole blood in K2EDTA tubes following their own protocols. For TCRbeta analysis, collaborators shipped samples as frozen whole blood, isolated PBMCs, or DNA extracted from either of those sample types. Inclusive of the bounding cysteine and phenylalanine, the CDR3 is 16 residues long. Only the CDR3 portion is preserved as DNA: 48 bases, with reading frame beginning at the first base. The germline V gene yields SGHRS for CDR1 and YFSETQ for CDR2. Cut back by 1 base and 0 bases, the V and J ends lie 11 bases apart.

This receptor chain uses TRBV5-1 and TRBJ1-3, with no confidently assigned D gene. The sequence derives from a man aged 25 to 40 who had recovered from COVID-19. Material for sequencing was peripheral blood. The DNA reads TGCGCCAGCAGCTTGTTGGCAGGCTTCTCTGGAAACACCATATATTTT. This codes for CASSLLAGFSGNTIYF.